This T cell receptor (beta chain) is from a study of blood T cells in healthy people across ages (dated by TCRdb to between 2014 and 2017). Background for the entire study: In model experiments, template switching captured about one uniquely barcoded TCR beta cDNA molecule for every two T cells. Using deep sequencing normalized with unique cDNA molecular identifiers, the study measured how TCR beta repertoire diversity changes with age. To avoid experimental bias, donors of different ages were spread randomly across the sequencing lanes. Four age groups were formed from the donors: young (average about 15 years), middle-aged (just under 40), aged (roughly 58) and long-lived (less than 85). For two donors (one aged 18 to 30 and one aged 80 or older), the study analyzed two additional independent replicas of 1 million unique cDNA reads from the same blood draw.

A note on this clonotype: Its recognized antigen is unknown. The sample holds no much larger clone one base away, and base qualities are not on file.

Donors were a few dozen systemically healthy Caucasian individuals from Russia aged roughly 6 to 95 years. Roughly 10 milliliters of peripheral blood were collected from each donor into EDTA-treated Vacutainer tubes. Ficoll-Paque density-gradient centrifugation was used to isolate PBMCs, with at least 6.5 million per sample. Total RNA was extracted from PBMCs with Trizol reagent, with at least 6 micrograms obtained per sample. For every donor, an aliquot of PBMCs went through flow cytometry to measure the percentages of naive CD45RAhigh/CD27high T cells. What the work shows at the level of the full study, not this receptor alone: The percentage of naive T cells measured by flow cytometry correlated strongly with observed TCR beta diversity. Because the CMV infection status of the donors was unknown, age-related changes in expanded clonotypes may potentially have been confounded. As age increased, observed TCR beta diversity per million T cells dropped in a roughly linear way, and a significant reduction was already evident by age approximately 40. Compared with the aged group, the long-lived group had more naive CD4+ T cells, fewer expanded clones and increased TCR diversity, suggesting age selection. Estimates of total diversity from one million sequenced T cells were regarded as lower bounds and underestimates. Since profiling was done on bulk unsorted PBMCs, naive and antigen-experienced compartments could not be conclusively compared.

Spanning cysteine to phenylalanine, the CDR3 consists of 14 amino acids. Only CDR3 DNA is held: 42 bases, read in frame from base 1. According to the germline V gene, CDR1 reads MNHEY and CDR2 reads SVGAGI. V is shortened by 5 bases, J by 1 base, and the region joining them spans 9 bases. Receptors were amplified or captured by 5' RACE. Instrument on record: Illumina HiSeq 2500. A second PCR of about 6 to 11 cycles was performed with a sample-barcoded 5' primer and a J-beta primer mix. Each TCR beta cDNA molecule received a unique molecular identifier from a template-switch 5' adaptor carrying 12 random nucleotides. Each sample yielded at least 3 million CDR3-containing paired-end reads. All of the RNA was converted into first-strand cDNA using the Mint cDNA synthesis kit, with a TRBC-specific oligonucleotide serving as the primer. Following uracil-DNA glycosylase treatment, a first 18-cycle PCR with universal primers M1SS and BC2_uni_R was performed on all cDNA. The study's processing was this. Each sample was normalized by randomly selecting 1 million high-quality reads, each carrying a distinct molecular identifier. Reads with shared molecular identifiers were discarded instead of being binned into consensus sequences. MiTCR, set to a Q25 quality threshold and the strictest error-elimination algorithm, was used for CDR3 identification, clonotype clustering and error correction. A nonparametric unseen species model with Euler transformation was used to estimate a lower bound on total TCR beta diversity. Through fastp at Q25 and MiXCR, TCRdb rebuilt clones from the public reads, retaining in-frame beta chains. Every CDR3 protein is listed once, alongside the most common genes and DNA of its rows. TCRdb assigned the V and J calls; the authors' analysis was not used. The sample contains 600,000 or so distinct CDR3 sequences, roughly 30% of them found a single time. The ten largest make up more than 15% of the sample.

The sample consisted of blood. The sequence joins TRBV6-5 to TRBJ1-5; no confident D gene assignment can be made. This TCR was sampled from a woman at least 80 years old in good health. The nucleotides are TGTGCCAGCAGTGGGCGACGAAGCAATCAGCCCCAGCATTTT. It specifies CASSGRRSNQPQHF.